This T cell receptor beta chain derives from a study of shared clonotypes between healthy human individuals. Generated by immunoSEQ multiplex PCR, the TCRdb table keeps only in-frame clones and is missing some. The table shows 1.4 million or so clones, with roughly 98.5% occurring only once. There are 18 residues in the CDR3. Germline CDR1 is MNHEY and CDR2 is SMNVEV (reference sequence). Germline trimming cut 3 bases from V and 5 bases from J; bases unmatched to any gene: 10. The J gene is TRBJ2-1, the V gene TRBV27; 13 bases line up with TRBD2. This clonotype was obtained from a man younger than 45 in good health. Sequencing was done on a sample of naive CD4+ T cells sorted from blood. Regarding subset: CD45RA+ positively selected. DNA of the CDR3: TGTGCCAGCAGTTTTCCCCCGGGACTAGCGGGGTACGACAATGAGCAGTTCTTC. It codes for CASSFPPGLAGYDNEQFF.